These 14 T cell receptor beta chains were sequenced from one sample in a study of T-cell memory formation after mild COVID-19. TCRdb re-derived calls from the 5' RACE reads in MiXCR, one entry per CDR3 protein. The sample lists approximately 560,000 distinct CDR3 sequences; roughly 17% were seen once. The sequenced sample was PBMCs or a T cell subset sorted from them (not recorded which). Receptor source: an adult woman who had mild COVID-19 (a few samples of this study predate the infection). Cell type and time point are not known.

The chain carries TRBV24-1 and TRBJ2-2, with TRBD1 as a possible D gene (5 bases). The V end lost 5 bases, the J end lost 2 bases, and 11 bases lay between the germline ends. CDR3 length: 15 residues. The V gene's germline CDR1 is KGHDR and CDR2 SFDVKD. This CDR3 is CATSARTYNTGELFF. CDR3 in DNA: TGTGCCACCAGTGCCCGGACATATAACACCGGGGAGCTGTTTTTT.

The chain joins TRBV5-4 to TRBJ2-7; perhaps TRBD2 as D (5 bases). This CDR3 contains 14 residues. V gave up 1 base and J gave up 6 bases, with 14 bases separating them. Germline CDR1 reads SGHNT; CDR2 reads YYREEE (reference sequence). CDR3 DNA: TGTGCCAGCAGCTTGTCCCCGACTGGGAGCGAGCAGTACTTC. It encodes CASSLSPTGSEQYF.

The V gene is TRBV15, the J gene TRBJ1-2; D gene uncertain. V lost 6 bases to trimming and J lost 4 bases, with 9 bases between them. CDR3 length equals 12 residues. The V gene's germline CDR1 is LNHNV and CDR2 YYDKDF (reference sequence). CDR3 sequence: CATRGIPYGYTF. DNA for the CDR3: TGTGCCACCAGAGGCATCCCCTATGGCTACACCTTC.

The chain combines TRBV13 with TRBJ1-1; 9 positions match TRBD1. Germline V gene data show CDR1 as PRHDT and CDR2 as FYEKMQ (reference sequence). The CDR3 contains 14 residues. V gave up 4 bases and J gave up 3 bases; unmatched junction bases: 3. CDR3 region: CASSSNRGHTEAFF. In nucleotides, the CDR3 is TGTGCCAGCAGCTCAAACAGGGGGCACACTGAAGCTTTCTTT.

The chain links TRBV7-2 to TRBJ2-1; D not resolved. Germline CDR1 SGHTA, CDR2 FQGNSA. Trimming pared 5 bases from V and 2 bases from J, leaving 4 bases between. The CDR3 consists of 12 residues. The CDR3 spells CASSETYNEQFF. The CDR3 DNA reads TGTGCCAGCAGCGAAACCTACAATGAGCAGTTCTTC.

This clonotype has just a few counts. The CDR3 DNA reads TGCAGTGCTAGAGATGTGGATGAAAAACTGTTTTTT. Its translation: CSARDVDEKLFF. V gene TRBV20-1 combines with J gene TRBJ1-4, with no clear D. CDR1 and CDR2 (germline): DFQATT, SNEGSKA (reference sequence). This CDR3 comprises 12 residues. V dropped 0 bases and J dropped 6 bases, with 5 bases sitting between them.

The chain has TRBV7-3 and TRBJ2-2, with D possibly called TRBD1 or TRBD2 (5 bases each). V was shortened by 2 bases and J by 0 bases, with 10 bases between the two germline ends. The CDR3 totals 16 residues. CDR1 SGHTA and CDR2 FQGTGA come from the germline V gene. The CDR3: CASSLSGTTNTGELFF. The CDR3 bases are TGTGCCAGCAGCTTATCCGGGACGACGAACACCGGGGAGCTGTTTTTT.

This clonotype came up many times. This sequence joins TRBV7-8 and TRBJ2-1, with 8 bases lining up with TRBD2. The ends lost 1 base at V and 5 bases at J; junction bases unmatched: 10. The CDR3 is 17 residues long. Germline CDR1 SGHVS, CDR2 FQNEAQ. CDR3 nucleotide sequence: TGTGCCAGCAGCTTAGTGGCCCCGGGACTAGTTAACAATGAGCAGTTCTTC. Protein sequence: CASSLVAPGLVNNEQFF.

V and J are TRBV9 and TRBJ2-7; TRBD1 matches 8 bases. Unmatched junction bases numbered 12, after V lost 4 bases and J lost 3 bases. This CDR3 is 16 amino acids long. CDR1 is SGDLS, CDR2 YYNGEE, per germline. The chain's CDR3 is CASSPRGQGRGYEQYF. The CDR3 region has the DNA TGTGCCAGCAGCCCCCGAGGACAGGGTCGTGGCTACGAGCAGTACTTC.

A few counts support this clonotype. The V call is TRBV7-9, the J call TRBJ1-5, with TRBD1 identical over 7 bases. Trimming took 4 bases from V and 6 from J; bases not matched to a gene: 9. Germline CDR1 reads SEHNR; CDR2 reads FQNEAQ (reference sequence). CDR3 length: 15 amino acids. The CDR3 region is CASSSRDREGQPQHF. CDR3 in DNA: TGTGCCAGCAGCTCCCGAGACAGGGAGGGTCAGCCCCAGCATTTT. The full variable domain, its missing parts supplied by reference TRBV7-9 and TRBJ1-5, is DTGVSQNPRHKITKRGQNVTFRCDPISEHNRLYWYRQTLGQGPEFLTYFQNEAQLEKSRLLSDRFSAERPKGSFSTLEIQRTEQGDSAMYLCASSSRDREGQPQHFGDGTRLSIL.

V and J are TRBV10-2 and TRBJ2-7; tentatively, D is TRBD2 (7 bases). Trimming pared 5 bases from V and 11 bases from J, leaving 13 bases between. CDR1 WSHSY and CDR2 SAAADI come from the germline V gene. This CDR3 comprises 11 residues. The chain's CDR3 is CASSRAGHEYF. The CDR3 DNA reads TGCGCCAGCAGTCGAGCGGGACACGAGTACTTC.

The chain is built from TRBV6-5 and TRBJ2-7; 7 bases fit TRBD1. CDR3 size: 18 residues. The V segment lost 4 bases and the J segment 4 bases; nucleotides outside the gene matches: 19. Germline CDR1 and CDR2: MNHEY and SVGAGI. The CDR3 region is CASSLSTGIETIQYEQYF. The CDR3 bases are TGTGCCAGCAGTTTATCGACAGGGATAGAAACAATTCAGTACGAGCAGTACTTC.

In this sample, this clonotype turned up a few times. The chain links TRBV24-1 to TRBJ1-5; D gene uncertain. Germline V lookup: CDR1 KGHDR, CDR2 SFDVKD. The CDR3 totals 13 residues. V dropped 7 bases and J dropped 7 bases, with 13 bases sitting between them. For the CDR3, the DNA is TGTGCCACCAGCGGAGGGAGTTGGCAGCCCCAGCATTTT. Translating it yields CATSGGSWQPQHF.

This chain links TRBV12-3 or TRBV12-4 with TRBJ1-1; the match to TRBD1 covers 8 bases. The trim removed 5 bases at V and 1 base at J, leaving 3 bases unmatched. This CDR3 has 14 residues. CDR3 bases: TGTGCCAGCAGTATCAGGGGGCCGAACACTGAAGCTTTCTTT. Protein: CASSIRGPNTEAFF.